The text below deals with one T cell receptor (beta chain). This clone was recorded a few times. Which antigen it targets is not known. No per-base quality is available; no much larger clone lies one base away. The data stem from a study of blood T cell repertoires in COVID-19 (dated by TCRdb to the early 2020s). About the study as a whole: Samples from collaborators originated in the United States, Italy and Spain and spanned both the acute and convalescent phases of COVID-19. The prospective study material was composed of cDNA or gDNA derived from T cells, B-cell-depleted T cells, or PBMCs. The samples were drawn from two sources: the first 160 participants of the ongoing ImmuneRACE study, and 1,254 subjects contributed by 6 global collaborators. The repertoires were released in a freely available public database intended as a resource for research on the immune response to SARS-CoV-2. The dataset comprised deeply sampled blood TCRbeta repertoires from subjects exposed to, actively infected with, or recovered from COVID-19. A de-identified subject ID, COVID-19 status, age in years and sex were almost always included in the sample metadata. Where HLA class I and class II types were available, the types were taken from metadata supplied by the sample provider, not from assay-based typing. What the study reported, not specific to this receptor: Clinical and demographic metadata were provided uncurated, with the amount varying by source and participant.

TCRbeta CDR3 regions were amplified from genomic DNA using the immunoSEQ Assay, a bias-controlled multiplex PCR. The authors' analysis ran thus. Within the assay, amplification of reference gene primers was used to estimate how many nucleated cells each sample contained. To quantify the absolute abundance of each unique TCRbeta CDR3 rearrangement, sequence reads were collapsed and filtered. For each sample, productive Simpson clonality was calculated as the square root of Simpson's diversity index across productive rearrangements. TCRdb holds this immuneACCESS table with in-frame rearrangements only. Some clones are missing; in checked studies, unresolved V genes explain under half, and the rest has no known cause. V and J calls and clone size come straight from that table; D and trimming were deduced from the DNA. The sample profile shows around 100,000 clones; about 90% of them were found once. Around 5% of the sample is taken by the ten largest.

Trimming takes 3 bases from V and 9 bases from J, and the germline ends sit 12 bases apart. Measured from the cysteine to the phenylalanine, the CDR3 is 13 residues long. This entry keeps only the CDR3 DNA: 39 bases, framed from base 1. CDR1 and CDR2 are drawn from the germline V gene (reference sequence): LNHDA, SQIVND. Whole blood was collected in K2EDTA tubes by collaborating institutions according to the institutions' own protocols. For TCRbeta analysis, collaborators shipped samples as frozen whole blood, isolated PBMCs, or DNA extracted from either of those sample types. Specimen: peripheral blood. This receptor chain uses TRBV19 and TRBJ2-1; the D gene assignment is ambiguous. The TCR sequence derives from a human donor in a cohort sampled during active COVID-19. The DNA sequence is TGTGCCAGTAGTATTTCCCAGGTTGGTGAGCAGTTCTTC. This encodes CASSISQVGEQFF.